Listed below are T cell receptor beta chains from one sample, sequenced in a study of cytomegalovirus exposure and HLA in healthy donors. Produced via immunoSEQ multiplex PCR; TCRdb's table is partial and in-frame only. This sample yields hundreds of thousands of clones, of which over 65% are seen a single time; 0.55% to 0.75% belongs to the top ten. The specimen was PBMCs. These receptors were taken from a man younger than 35 in good health and CMV-seronegative. CDR3s include the opening cysteine and the closing phenylalanine or tryptophan. The D gene is left open where the match is weak. Not every row has a clone size; where given, it reads once, few, many or a size class.

>TRBD1|TRBJ2-1|TRBV4-1|.
CASSPRQGNEQFF
TGCGCCAGCAGCCCACGACAGGGGAATGAGCAGTTCTTC
>TRBD2|TRBJ2-1|TRBV4-1|.
CASSQTSGDYNEQFF
TGCGCCAGCAGCCAGACTAGCGGAGACTACAATGAGCAGTTCTTC
>TRBD1|TRBJ1-4|TRBV2|.
CASRDRDRGHEKLFF
TGTGCCAGCAGAGACCGGGACAGGGGGCATGAAAAACTGTTTTTT
>TRBD1|TRBJ1-4|TRBV9|.
CASSPRDREKLFF
TGTGCCAGCAGCCCGCGGGACAGAGAAAAACTGTTTTTT
>TRBD1|TRBJ2-5|TRBV29-1|.
CSVDRDSQETQYF
TGCAGCGTGGACCGGGACAGCCAAGAGACCCAGTACTTC
>TRBD2|TRBJ2-1|TRBV5-6|.
CASSFNGRVLNEQFF
TGTGCCAGCAGCTTTAATGGGAGGGTTCTGAATGAGCAGTTCTTC
>.|TRBJ2-1|TRBV19|once
CASSIVYNEQFF
TGTGCCAGTAGTATCGTCTACAATGAGCAGTTCTTC
>TRBD2|TRBJ2-1|TRBV4-1|.
CASSTSRTSDNEQFF
TGCGCCAGCAGCACCTCAAGGACTAGCGACAATGAGCAGTTCTTC
>TRBD1|TRBJ1-5|TRBV28|.
CASGKRLGQALLWPQHF
TGTGCCAGCGGAAAGCGGTTGGGACAGGCCCTTTTATGGCCCCAGCATTTT
>.|TRBJ2-1|TRBV27|few
CASRDRVPYNEQFF
TGTGCCAGCAGGGACAGAGTCCCCTACAATGAGCAGTTCTTC
>TRBD2|TRBJ2-7|TRBV5-1|.
CASTLGLAGVVYEQYF
TGCGCCAGCACCCTAGGACTAGCGGGAGTGGTATACGAGCAGTACTTC
>.|TRBJ2-3|TRBV11-2|.
CASSLDPASSTDTQYF
TGTGCCAGCAGCTTAGATCCCGCCAGTTCCACAGATACGCAGTATTTT
>.|TRBJ2-7|TRBV27|.
CASRDQDRVGGQYF
TGTGCCAGCAGAGATCAAGACAGGGTGGGAGGGCAGTACTTC
>TRBD2|TRBJ2-5|TRBV5-1|.
CASRGGRQETQYF
TGCGCCAGCAGGGGAGGGCGCCAAGAGACCCAGTACTTC
>.|TRBJ2-7|TRBV29-1|.
CSVEQGTMTEQYF
TGCAGCGTTGAACAGGGGACTATGACCGAGCAGTACTTC
>TRBD1|TRBJ1-4|TRBV6-5|.
CASSYLGQAGEKLFF
TGTGCCAGCAGTTACCTGGGACAGGCGGGTGAAAAACTGTTTTTT
>TRBD1|TRBJ1-3|TRBV7-6|.
CASGQGSGNTIYF
TGTGCCAGCGGACAGGGCTCTGGAAACACCATATATTTT
>.|TRBJ2-7|TRBV29-1|few
CSVSLDSARWQLF
TGCAGCGTAAGCCTCGACAGCGCGCGATGGCAATTATTC
>.|TRBJ1-1|TRBV5-8|.
CASSPTGRDTEAFF
TGTGCCAGCAGCCCGACCGGGCGGGACACTGAAGCTTTCTTT
>TRBD1|TRBJ2-7|TRBV19|.
CASSPRTGPYEQYF
TGTGCCAGTAGCCCTCGGACAGGACCCTACGAGCAGTACTTC